A single sample gave rise to the 26 T cell receptor beta chains below, sequenced in a study of T cell responses to AZD1222 COVID-19 vaccine. The data were produced by immunoSEQ multiplex PCR, yet TCRdb's version contains in-frame clones alone and is incomplete. Of fewer than 150,000 clones detected, approximately 86% appear once; the ten largest clones hold around 3.3%. The sample consisted of peripheral blood, taken on day 0 of AZD1222 vaccination. These TCRs come from an adult in good health.

J is TRBJ2-1 and V is TRBV7-2, with no clear D. The germline CDR1 and CDR2 sequences are SGHTA and FQGNSA. The CDR3 is 15 residues long. V shed 2 bases and J shed 2 bases, with 10 bases lying between them. The CDR3 here is CASSLSHAAYNEQFF. CDR3 nucleotide sequence: TGTGCCAGCAGCTTATCGCATGCCGCCTACAATGAGCAGTTCTTC.

This sequence joins TRBV3-1 (or the pseudogene TRBV3-2) and TRBJ1-1, with D unclear. The CDR3 is 15 amino acids. The germline V gene encodes CDR1 LGHDT and CDR2 YNNKEL (reference sequence). Trimming took off 4 bases at V and 0 bases at J, with 12 bases between the two ends. In DNA, the CDR3 is TGTGCCAGCAGCCCGCTAGTCGAGATGAACACTGAAGCTTTCTTT. As protein: CASSPLVEMNTEAFF.

The J gene is TRBJ2-7, the V gene TRBV5-1; 8 bases map to TRBD1. Germline loops: CDR1 SGHRS, CDR2 YFSETQ. The CDR3 consists of 14 residues. Unmatched junction bases numbered 6, after V lost 0 bases and J lost 7 bases. CDR3 sequence reads: CASSLERTGYEQYF. The CDR3 DNA follows: TGCGCCAGCAGCTTGGAGAGGACAGGGTATGAGCAGTACTTC.

This chain connects TRBV19 to TRBJ1-3, with D possibly matching TRBD1 (5 bases). This CDR3 is 17 amino acids long. The germline gives CDR1 LNHDA, CDR2 SQIVND (reference sequence). Trimming removed 3 bases from V and 0 bases from J, with 15 bases in between. CDR3 region: CASSIKLQVYSGNTIYF. The CDR3 region has the DNA TGTGCCAGTAGTATCAAGCTACAGGTTTACTCTGGAAACACCATATATTTT.

J is TRBJ1-5 and V is TRBV6-2 or TRBV6-3; D gene ambiguous. Per the germline V gene, CDR1 is MNHEY and CDR2 is SVGEGT. Between the trimmed V and J ends, which lost 2 bases and 3 bases, there was a span of 11 bases. This CDR3 spans 15 amino acids. The CDR3 reads CASSYPHGYNQPQHF. DNA for the CDR3: TGTGCCAGCAGTTACCCCCACGGCTACAATCAGCCCCAGCATTTT.

This sequence joins TRBV7-2 and TRBJ2-7, with 10 bases fitting TRBD2. This CDR3 contains 16 residues. The germline V gene has CDR1 SGHTA and CDR2 FQGNSA. V lost 6 bases, J lost 2 bases, and 10 bases stayed unmatched. CDR3 loop: CASRLYGLADTYEQYF. The CDR3 nucleotides read TGTGCCAGCAGGCTCTACGGACTAGCGGATACCTACGAGCAGTACTTC. Full variable domain (remainder filled in from reference TRBV7-2 and TRBJ2-7): GAGVSQSPSNKVTEKGKDVELRCDPISGHTALYWYRQSLGQGLEFLIYFQGNSAPDKSGLPSDRFSAERTGGSVSTLTIQRTQQEDSAVYLCASRLYGLADTYEQYFGPGTRLTVT.

This chain joins TRBV6-1 and TRBJ2-7, with 9 bases identical to TRBD1. V trimming: 1 base; J trimming: 4 bases; junction bases outside the gene matches: 8. CDR1 and CDR2 (germline): MNHNS, SASEGT. The CDR3 runs 16 residues. The chain's CDR3 is CASSEVEGTGSYEQYF. CDR3 in DNA: TGTGCCAGCAGTGAAGTGGAGGGGACAGGGTCATACGAGCAGTACTTC.

The chain is built from TRBV18 and TRBJ2-7, with 8 bases fitting TRBD2. This CDR3 has 18 amino acids. V shed 1 base and J 7 bases; nucleotides not matched to a gene: 18. Germline CDR1 and CDR2: KGHSH and LQKENI. The CDR3 DNA is TGTGCCAGCTCACCACTGGCTAGCGGGTCTGCCAACCTTCTGGAGCAGTACTTC. Translating gives CASSPLASGSANLLEQYF.

The chain is built from TRBV2 and TRBJ2-1; 8 bases map to TRBD1. The J segment lost 7 bases and the V segment lost 4 bases, leaving 6 bases of the junction unmatched. The CDR3 contains 14 residues. CDR1 is SNHLY and CDR2 is FYNNEI in the germline V gene. Here the CDR3 DNA reads TGTGCCAGCAGTGTTTACAGGGGGGTAAATGAGCAGTTCTTC. Its translation: CASSVYRGVNEQFF.

The chain carries TRBV23-1 and TRBJ1-1; D might be TRBD1 (6 bases). TRBV23-1 is noted as an ORF with a role that remains uncertain. The ends were cut back, 1 base at V and 1 base at J, with 16 bases in the middle. The length of the CDR3 is 17 residues. CDR3 region: CASSQLDTGTKNTEAFF. The CDR3 DNA follows: TGCGCCAGCAGTCAATTGGATACCGGGACAAAGAACACTGAAGCTTTCTTT.

The rearrangement joins TRBV6-2 or TRBV6-3 to TRBJ1-2; D remains unclear. Germline assignment: CDR1 MNHEY and CDR2 SVGEGT. The CDR3 has 16 amino acids. Trimming left V 0 bases short and J 4 bases short, with 15 bases between. CDR3 nucleotide sequence: TGTGCCAGCAGTTACTCGGCCGGGGTGGTGTCCTATGGCTACACCTTC. As protein: CASSYSAGVVSYGYTF.

On this clone itself: Relative to the germline gene, one junction end is altered; a read error may explain this. The V gene is TRBV25-1, the J gene TRBJ2-3, with 8 bases fitting TRBD2. The CDR3 is 13 amino acids. The germline V gene has CDR1 MGHDK and CDR2 SYGVNS. CDR3 protein: CASSENLAGGPRF. In DNA, the CDR3 is TGTGCCAGCAGTGAAAATCTAGCGGGTGGCCCTCGGTTT.

V usage is TRBV3-1 (or the pseudogene TRBV3-2) and J usage is TRBJ2-7; D uncertain. CDR1 is LGHDT and CDR2 is YNNKEL in the germline V gene (reference sequence). V gave up 3 bases and J gave up 4 bases, with 10 bases separating them. The CDR3 spans 13 residues. This CDR3 reads CASSQIDGYEQYF. The CDR3 coding sequence is TGTGCCAGCAGCCAGATTGACGGATACGAGCAGTACTTC.

The CDR3 nucleotides are TGCGCCAGCAGCCAAGGGAGGTCGGGGGGAAACACCATATATTTT. Translated: CASSQGRSGGNTIYF. This chain connects TRBV4-1 to TRBJ1-3; D gene unclear. Trimming cost V 1 base and J 4 bases, with 11 bases left between them. This CDR3 region has 15 residues. Germline CDR1 reads MGHRA; CDR2 reads YSYEKL.

The genes are TRBV7-3 and TRBJ1-1, with D maybe TRBD1 (6 bases). V was shortened by 6 bases and J by 3 bases, with 14 bases between the two germline ends. The CDR3 runs to 14 residues. The V gene's germline CDR1 is SGHTA and CDR2 FQGTGA. The CDR3 region has the DNA TGTGCCAGCAGTCAAAGAGGACAGCACACTGAAGCTTTCTTT. Translation: CASSQRGQHTEAFF.

The table lists this clone with a count of one. V is TRBV2 and J is TRBJ1-3; TRBD1 agrees at 9 bases. The CDR3 has 17 amino acids. Germline CDR1 and CDR2: SNHLY and FYNNEI. The V gene end was trimmed by 2 bases and the J gene end by 3 bases; junction bases not matched to a gene: 8. The CDR3 spells CASSERGTGRLGNTIYF. Written as DNA, the CDR3 is TGTGCCAGCAGTGAACGCGGGACAGGGCGGCTTGGAAACACCATATATTTT.

This chain links TRBV11-3 with TRBJ1-2; a weak D match, TRBD1 (5 bases). The CDR3 extends over 13 amino acids. V was shortened by 4 bases and J by 8 bases, with 14 bases between the two germline ends. Germline loops: CDR1 SGHNT, CDR2 YENEEA. CDR3 in amino acids: CASSSNRGEGYTF. CDR3 nucleotide sequence: TGTGCCAGCAGCTCAAACCGGGGCGAAGGCTACACCTTC.

The J gene is TRBJ2-1, the V gene TRBV6-1, with a tentative D call TRBD1 (5 bases). Trimming removed 3 bases from V and 6 bases from J, with 12 bases in between. The CDR3 has 14 residues. Germline V gene lookup returns CDR1 MNHNS and CDR2 SASEGT. The CDR3: CASSEGRETNEQFF. As DNA, the CDR3 is TGTGCCAGCAGTGAGGGCAGGGAAACCAATGAGCAGTTCTTC.

The genes are TRBV10-3 and TRBJ2-2, with a possible D match to TRBD2 (6 bases). V gave up 0 bases and J gave up 4 bases, with 9 bases separating them. Looked up from germline, CDR1 is ENHRY and CDR2 is SYGVKD. The CDR3 runs 15 residues. CDR3 bases: TGTGCCATCAGTGAGTCTGGCGGGACCACCGGGGAGCTGTTTTTT. It codes for CAISESGGTTGELFF.

The chain uses TRBV5-4 and TRBJ1-6; 9 bases align to TRBD1. Germline V lookup: CDR1 SGHNT, CDR2 YYREEE (reference sequence). This CDR3 has 16 residues. Trimming cost V 4 bases and J 9 bases; bases outside gene matches: 11. DNA for the CDR3: TGTGCCAGCAGCCCCGGGACAGGGATTAATCGTTCACCCCTCCACTTT. This translates into CASSPGTGINRSPLHF.

V is TRBV12-3 or TRBV12-4 and J is TRBJ1-4, with D maybe TRBD1 (6 bases). The V end was cut by 8 bases, the J end by 8 bases, with 15 bases between. This CDR3 is 13 amino acids long. The CDR3: CASGSRGEEKLFF. CDR3 DNA: TGTGCCAGCGGATCCAGGGGAGAGGAAAAACTGTTTTTT.

The chain recombines TRBV28 with TRBJ2-7; 8 nucleotides line up with TRBD2. V was clipped by 7 bases and J by 6 bases; unmatched bases: 8. This CDR3 is built from 13 residues. The germline CDR1 and CDR2 sequences are MDHEN and SYDVKM. CDR3 in amino acids: CASTLGTSLEQYF. CDR3 nucleotides: TGTGCCAGCACTCTAGGGACTAGTCTCGAGCAGTACTTC.

The chain carries TRBV28 and TRBJ2-2; D may correspond to TRBD1 or TRBD2 (5 bases each). There are 16 residues in the CDR3. CDR1 and CDR2 (germline): MDHEN, SYDVKM. With 5 bases removed from V and 5 bases from J, the gap between germline ends came to 18 bases. In DNA, the CDR3 is TGTGCCAGCAGTAACCCGGGACCCTCGGGAACCGGGGAGCTGTTTTTT. Encoded protein: CASSNPGPSGTGELFF.

The V call is TRBV7-3, the J call TRBJ2-1, with 14 nucleotides matching TRBD2. The CDR3 runs to 15 residues. Germline V gene lookup returns CDR1 SGHTA and CDR2 FQGTGA. V lost 5 bases to trimming and J lost 6 bases; unmatched junction nucleotides: 3. As DNA, the CDR3 is TGTGCCAGCAGCGGCGGGACTAGCGGGAGCAATGAGCAGTTCTTC. The encoded protein is CASSGGTSGSNEQFF. Using reference TRBV7-3 and TRBJ2-1 for the parts outside the CDR3, the full variable domain is GAGVSQTPSNKVTEKGKYVELRCDPISGHTALYWYRQSLGQGPEFLIYFQGTGAADDSGLPNDRFFAVRPEGSVSTLKIQRTERGDSAVYLCASSGGTSGSNEQFFGPGTRLTVL.

In its sample, this clone was seen a few times. The CDR3 loop is CASSPGTGGRNYGYTF. DNA for the CDR3: TGTGCCAGCTCACCCGGGACAGGGGGCAGGAACTATGGCTACACCTTC. The chain joins TRBV18 to TRBJ1-2, with 12 bases identical to TRBD1. Germline trimming cut 3 bases from V and 2 bases from J; bases unmatched to any gene: 4. Germline CDR1 is KGHSH and CDR2 is LQKENI. CDR3 length: 16 amino acids.

This clone was counted once. This rearrangement joins TRBV2 to TRBJ1-6, with TRBD1 as a possible D gene (5 bases). The CDR3 has 16 residues. Germline V lookup: CDR1 SNHLY, CDR2 FYNNEI. V gave up 2 bases and J gave up 11 bases, with 19 bases separating them. In nucleotides, the CDR3 is TGTGCCAGCAGTGAAAGGGGCAACACCGGACTCGCACCCCTCCACTTT. Protein: CASSERGNTGLAPLHF.